The next 19 T cell receptor beta chains were all read from a single sample in a study of shared clonotypes between healthy human individuals. Only in-frame clones appear in the TCRdb table, and some are missing; sequencing was by immunoSEQ multiplex PCR. The sample contains under 1,100,000 clones, approximately 80% of which appear only once. The sequencing input was memory CD4+ T cells from PBMCs. Indicated subset: CD45RA-negative fraction. These receptors originate from a man aged 18 to 35 in good health. Some clones in this sample may be carry-over from other donors' samples.

This chain links TRBV11-3 with TRBJ2-1, with 14 bases lining up with TRBD2. From germline, CDR1 is SGHNT and CDR2 YENEEA. V was pared by 5 bases and J by 6 bases, with 3 bases of the junction left unmatched. The CDR3 is 15 residues long. This CDR3 is CASSAGLAGVNEQFF. The CDR3, as DNA: TGTGCCAGCAGCGCGGGACTAGCGGGAGTCAATGAGCAGTTCTTC.

Of note for this clone: Other DNA sequences in the same sample also yield this CDR3. This CDR3 is CASSFGRVNTEAFF. Written as DNA, the CDR3 is TGTGCCAGCAGCTTCGGTCGGGTTAACACTGAAGCTTTCTTT. The V gene is TRBV5-4, the J gene TRBJ1-1; D gene ambiguous. The V and J ends lost 2 bases and 2 bases respectively, with 10 bases between them. The CDR3 length is 14 residues. Germline V CDR1 and CDR2: SGHNT, YYREEE (reference sequence).

The chain joins TRBV4-1 to TRBJ2-7; D unresolved. The CDR3 has 16 residues. V lost 2 bases, J lost 2 bases, and 16 bases lay in between. Germline CDR1 is MGHRA and CDR2 is YSYEKL. The CDR3 region is CASSQLFHSYTYEQYF. The CDR3 nucleotides read TGCGCCAGCAGCCAATTGTTTCACTCTTATACCTACGAGCAGTACTTC.

The genes are TRBV19 and TRBJ1-2; D is ambiguous. The germline V gene encodes CDR1 LNHDA and CDR2 SQIVND (reference sequence). Trimming shortened V by 4 bases and J by 0 bases, and 12 bases separated the two germline ends. The CDR3 is 15 residues long. The DNA for the CDR3 is TGTGCCAGTAGTACGGGATTGGCGGCTAACTATGGCTACACCTTC. Its translation is CASSTGLAANYGYTF.

This chain joins TRBV19 and TRBJ2-3, with 10 nucleotides matching TRBD1. Germline V gives CDR1 LNHDA, CDR2 SQIVND (reference sequence). V lost 3 bases and J lost 10; bases outside the gene matches: 13. The CDR3 totals 16 residues. CDR3 amino acids: CASSISTRGQGRAQYF. In DNA, the CDR3 is TGTGCCAGTAGTATCTCTACAAGGGGACAGGGGCGGGCGCAGTATTTT.

The chain combines TRBV7-3 with TRBJ2-3; either TRBD1 or TRBD2 may fit D (5 bases each). The CDR3 extends over 16 amino acids. The ends were cut back, 5 bases at V and 0 bases at J, with 15 bases in the middle. Germline V gene lookup returns CDR1 SGHTA and CDR2 FQGTGA. CDR3 sequence: CASSREGPTSTDTQYF. The CDR3 bases are TGTGCCAGCAGCCGCGAGGGACCGACTAGCACAGATACGCAGTATTTT.

The chain recombines TRBV6-5 with TRBJ2-5; no reliable D call. The CDR3 totals 14 residues. CDR1 is MNHEY, CDR2 SVGAGI, per germline. Trimming pared 2 bases from V and 7 bases from J, leaving 14 bases between. The CDR3, as DNA: TGTGCCAGCAGTTACGGTGGGGTCCTAGGGACCCAGTACTTC. It specifies CASSYGGVLGTQYF.

The chain recombines TRBV27 with TRBJ1-4; D ambiguous. Trimming left V 5 bases short and J 5 bases short, with 6 bases between. Germline V gene lookup returns CDR1 MNHEY and CDR2 SMNVEV (reference sequence). The CDR3 sequence is 12 residues long. The CDR3 coding sequence is TGTGCCAGCAGTCAAAGGAATGAAAAACTGTTTTTT. Protein: CASSQRNEKLFF.

Concerning this clone: Other DNA variants within this sample encode the same CDR3. The chain couples TRBV28 to TRBJ2-2, with D perhaps TRBD1 or TRBD2 (7 bases each). Trimming left V 3 bases short and J 5 bases short, with 13 bases between. Per the germline V gene, CDR1 is MDHEN and CDR2 is SYDVKM. The CDR3 length is 15 residues. The CDR3 loop is CASSLSQGGTGELFF. CDR3 DNA sequence: TGTGCCAGCAGTTTGTCCCAGGGGGGGACCGGGGAGCTGTTTTTT.

The chain employs TRBV7-2 and TRBJ2-5; 10 positions agree with TRBD2. J was trimmed by 5 bases and V by 4 bases; bases with no gene match: 7. The CDR3 runs 15 residues. Germline values: CDR1 SGHTA, CDR2 FQGNSA. CDR3 sequence (DNA): TGTGCCAGCAGCTCCCGGGGTAGCGGGAGGGAGACCCAGTACTTC. This codes for CASSSRGSGRETQYF.

The J gene is TRBJ2-2, the V gene TRBV5-6; no reliable D call. This CDR3 is built from 14 residues. Per germline, CDR1 SGHDT and CDR2 YYEEEE. The V end lost 4 bases, the J end lost 7 bases, and 14 bases lay between the germline ends. The DNA for the CDR3 is TGTGCCAGCAGCCGGGCCCCAGGTGGCGGGGAGCTGTTTTTT. It is translated as CASSRAPGGGELFF.

The chain employs TRBV15 and TRBJ1-5; 8 nucleotides agree with TRBD1. This CDR3 has 15 amino acids. J lost 6 bases, V lost 1 base, and 5 bases had no gene match. CDR1 and CDR2 from the germline V gene are LNHNV and YYDKDF (reference sequence). CDR3 DNA: TGTGCCACCAGCAGAGCTGACACAGGGGGTCAGCCCCAGCATTTT. It specifies CATSRADTGGQPQHF.

This clone showed up just once. This chain links TRBV28 with TRBJ1-5; TRBD1 matches 9 bases. Trimming at V came to 1 base and at J to 3 bases, leaving 10 bases not matched to a gene. Germline CDR1 MDHEN, CDR2 SYDVKM. The CDR3 contains 18 residues. The CDR3 here is CASSLSPRGQGFNQPQHF. The CDR3 DNA follows: TGTGCCAGCAGTTTATCGCCGCGGGGACAGGGATTCAATCAGCCCCAGCATTTT.

This rearrangement joins TRBV4-2 to TRBJ1-5; no reliable D call. Per the germline V gene, CDR1 is LGHNA and CDR2 is YNFKEQ. V lost 8 bases and J 5 bases, leaving 19 bases between the germline ends. The CDR3 sequence is 15 residues long. CDR3 DNA sequence: TGTGCCAGCGATCGCGGTGTCGGGTCGGATCAGCCCCAGCATTTT. It yields the protein CASDRGVGSDQPQHF.

The chain carries TRBV10-1 and TRBJ1-2, with D perhaps TRBD1 (6 bases). V was cut by 3 bases and J by 4 bases, with 15 bases left in between. This CDR3 contains 15 residues. Per the germline V gene, CDR1 is WNHNN and CDR2 is SYGVQD (reference sequence). This CDR3 is CASSDGTGGFYGYTF. The CDR3 DNA follows: TGCGCCAGCAGTGACGGGACGGGGGGCTTCTATGGCTACACCTTC.

CDR3 nucleotides: TGTGCCAGCAGCGTAGGCAGGGGGCCCGCTTTCTTT. Its protein is CASSVGRGPAFF. V is TRBV9 and J is TRBJ1-1, with 8 bases aligning to TRBD1. CDR3 length: 12 residues. Germline CDR1 reads SGDLS; CDR2 reads YYNGEE. With V trimmed by 0 bases and J by 11 bases, 3 bases remained unmatched.

The V and J genes are TRBV6-1 and TRBJ2-7, with TRBD2 matching over 7 bases. With V trimmed by 6 bases and J by 7 bases, 15 bases remained unmatched. CDR1 MNHNS and CDR2 SASEGT come from the germline V gene. This CDR3 has 15 amino acids. CDR3: CASRSLGLSFLEQYF. CDR3 DNA sequence: TGTGCCAGCAGGAGCCTGGGACTATCCTTTTTAGAGCAGTACTTC.

The chain carries TRBV2 and TRBJ2-5; D unresolved. The V end was cut by 8 bases, the J end by 0 bases, with 10 bases between. CDR3 length: 13 amino acids. Germline CDR1 reads SNHLY; CDR2 reads FYNNEI. CDR3 sequence: CASVPFYQETQYF. The DNA of the CDR3 is TGTGCCAGCGTCCCATTTTACCAAGAGACCCAGTACTTC.

V and J are TRBV7-7 and TRBJ2-1, with D unresolved. Germline CDR1 SSHAT, CDR2 FNYEAQ (reference sequence). CDR3 length: 15 amino acids. Between the trimmed V and J ends, which lost 3 bases and 2 bases, there was a span of 11 bases. As DNA, the CDR3 is TGTGCCAGCAGCTTCGGTTTCGCTACCTACAATGAGCAGTTCTTC. Residues: CASSFGFATYNEQFF.